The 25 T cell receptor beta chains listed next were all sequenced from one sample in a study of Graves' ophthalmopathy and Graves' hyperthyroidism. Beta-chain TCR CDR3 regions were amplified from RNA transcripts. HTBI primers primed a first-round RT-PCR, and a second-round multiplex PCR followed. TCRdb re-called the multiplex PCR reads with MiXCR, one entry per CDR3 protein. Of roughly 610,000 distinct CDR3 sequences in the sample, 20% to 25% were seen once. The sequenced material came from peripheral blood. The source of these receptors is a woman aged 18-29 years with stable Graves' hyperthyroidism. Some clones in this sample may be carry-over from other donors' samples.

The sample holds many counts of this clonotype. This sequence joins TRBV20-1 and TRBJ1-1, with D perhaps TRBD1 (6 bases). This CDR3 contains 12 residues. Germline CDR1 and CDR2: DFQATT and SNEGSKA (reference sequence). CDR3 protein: CGPGQRDTEAFF. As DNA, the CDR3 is TGCGGACCCGGACAGAGGGACACTGAAGCTTTCTTT.

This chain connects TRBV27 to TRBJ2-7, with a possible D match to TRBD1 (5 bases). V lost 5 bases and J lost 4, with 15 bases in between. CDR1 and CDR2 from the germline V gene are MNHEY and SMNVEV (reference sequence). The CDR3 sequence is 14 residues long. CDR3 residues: CASSPSDTLYEQYF. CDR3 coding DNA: TGTGCCAGCAGTCCATCGGACACTCTATACGAGCAGTACTTC.

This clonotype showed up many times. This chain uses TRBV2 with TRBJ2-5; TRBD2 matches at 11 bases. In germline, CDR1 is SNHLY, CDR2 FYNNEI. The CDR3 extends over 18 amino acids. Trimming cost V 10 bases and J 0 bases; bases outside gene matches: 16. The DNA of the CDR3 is TGTGCCACCATTCCGGGACTAGCGGCGATCTTGTACCAAGAGACCCAGTACTTC. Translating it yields CATIPGLAAILYQETQYF.

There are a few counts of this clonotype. The CDR3 reads CASSRQGATGELFF. DNA for the CDR3: TGTGCCAGCAGCCGACAGGGGGCCACCGGGGAGCTGTTTTTT. V and J are TRBV12-3 or TRBV12-4 and TRBJ2-2, with TRBD1 matching over 10 bases. The CDR3 is made up of 14 amino acids. J gave up 4 bases and V 6 bases, and 2 bases lay outside the gene matches.

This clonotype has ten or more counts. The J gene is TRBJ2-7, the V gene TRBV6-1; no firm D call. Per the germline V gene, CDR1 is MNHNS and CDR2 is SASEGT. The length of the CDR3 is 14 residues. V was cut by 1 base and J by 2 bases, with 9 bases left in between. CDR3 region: CASSEDRATYEQYF. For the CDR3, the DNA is TGTGCCAGCAGTGAAGACAGAGCAACCTACGAGCAGTACTTC.

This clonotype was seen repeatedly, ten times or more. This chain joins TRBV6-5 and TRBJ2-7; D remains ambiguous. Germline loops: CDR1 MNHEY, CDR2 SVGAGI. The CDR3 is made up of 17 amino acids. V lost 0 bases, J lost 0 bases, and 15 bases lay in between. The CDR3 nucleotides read TGTGCCAGCAGTTACTCCCGCCCGGGCAGCACCTCCTACGAGCAGTACTTC. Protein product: CASSYSRPGSTSYEQYF.

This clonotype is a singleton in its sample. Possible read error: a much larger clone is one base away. DNA for the CDR3: TGTTCCAGCAGGATCGGGGCCTACGAGCAGTACTTC. Amino acid sequence: CSSRIGAYEQYF. This sequence joins TRBV2 and TRBJ2-7, with a possible D match to TRBD2 (5 bases). The germline CDR1 and CDR2 sequences are SNHLY and FYNNEI. The CDR3 loop spans 12 amino acids. Full variable domain (outside the CDR3, taken from reference TRBV2 and TRBJ2-7): EPEVTQTPSHQVTQMGQEVILRCVPISNHLYFYWYRQILGQKVEFLVSFYNNEISEKSEIFDDQFSVERPDGSNFTLKIRSTKLEDSAMYFCSSRIGAYEQYFGPGTRLTVT.

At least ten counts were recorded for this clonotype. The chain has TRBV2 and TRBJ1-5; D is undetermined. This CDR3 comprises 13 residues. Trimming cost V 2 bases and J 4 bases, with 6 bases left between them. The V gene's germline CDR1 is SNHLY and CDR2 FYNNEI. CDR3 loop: CASSERANQPQHF. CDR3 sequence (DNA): TGTGCCAGCAGTGAACGAGCTAATCAGCCCCAGCATTTT.

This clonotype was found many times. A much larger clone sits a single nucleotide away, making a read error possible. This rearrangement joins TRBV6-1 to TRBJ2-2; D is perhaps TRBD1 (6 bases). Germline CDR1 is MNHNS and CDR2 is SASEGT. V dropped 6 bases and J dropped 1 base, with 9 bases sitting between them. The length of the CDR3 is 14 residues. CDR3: CASRKQGNTGELFF. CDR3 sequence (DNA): TGTGCCAGCAGAAAACAGGGGAACACCGGGGAGCTGTTTTTT.

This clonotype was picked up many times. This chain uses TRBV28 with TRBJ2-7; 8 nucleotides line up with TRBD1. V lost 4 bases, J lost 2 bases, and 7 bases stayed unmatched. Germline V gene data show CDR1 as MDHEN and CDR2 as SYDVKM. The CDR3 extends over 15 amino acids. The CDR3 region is CASSSAQGGTYEQYF. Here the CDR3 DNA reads TGTGCCAGCAGTTCGGCACAGGGGGGCACCTACGAGCAGTACTTC.

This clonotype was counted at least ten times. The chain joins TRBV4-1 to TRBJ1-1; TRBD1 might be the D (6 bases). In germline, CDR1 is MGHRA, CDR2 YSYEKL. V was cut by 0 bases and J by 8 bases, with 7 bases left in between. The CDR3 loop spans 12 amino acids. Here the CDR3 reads CASSQDRGEAFF. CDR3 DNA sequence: TGCGCCAGCAGCCAAGATAGGGGGGAAGCTTTCTTT.

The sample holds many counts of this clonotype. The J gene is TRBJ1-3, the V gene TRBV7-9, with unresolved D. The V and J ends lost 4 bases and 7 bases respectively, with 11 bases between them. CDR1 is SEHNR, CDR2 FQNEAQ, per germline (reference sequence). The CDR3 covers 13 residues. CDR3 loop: CASSSNGMNTIYF. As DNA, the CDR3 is TGTGCCAGCAGCTCCAACGGGATGAACACCATATATTTT.

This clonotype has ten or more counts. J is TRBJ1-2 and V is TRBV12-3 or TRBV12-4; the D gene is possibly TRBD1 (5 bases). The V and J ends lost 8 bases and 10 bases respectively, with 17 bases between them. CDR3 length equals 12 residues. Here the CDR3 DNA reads TGTGCCAGCGCCCAGACAGCTATGGACTACACCTTC. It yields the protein CASAQTAMDYTF.

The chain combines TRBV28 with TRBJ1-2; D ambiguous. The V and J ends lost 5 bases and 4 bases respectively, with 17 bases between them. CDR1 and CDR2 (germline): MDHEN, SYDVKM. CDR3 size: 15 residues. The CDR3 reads CASSLAGFYAYGYTF. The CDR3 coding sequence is TGTGCCAGCAGTCTCGCGGGGTTTTACGCCTATGGCTACACCTTC.

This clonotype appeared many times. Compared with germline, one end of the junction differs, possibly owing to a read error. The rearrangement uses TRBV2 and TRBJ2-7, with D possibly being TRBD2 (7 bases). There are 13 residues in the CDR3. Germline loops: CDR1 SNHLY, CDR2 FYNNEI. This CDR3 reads CASSALSGGGENF. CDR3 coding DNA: TGTGCCAGCAGTGCCCTTAGTGGGGGGGGCGAAAACTTC.

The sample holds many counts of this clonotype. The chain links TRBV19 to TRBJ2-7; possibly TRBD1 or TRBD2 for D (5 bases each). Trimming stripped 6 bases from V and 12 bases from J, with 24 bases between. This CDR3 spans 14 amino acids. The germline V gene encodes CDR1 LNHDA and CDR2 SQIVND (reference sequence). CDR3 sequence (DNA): TGTGCCAGTAGCACCGGGGACCACTCCGACTCTCGGTACTTC. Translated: CASSTGDHSDSRYF.

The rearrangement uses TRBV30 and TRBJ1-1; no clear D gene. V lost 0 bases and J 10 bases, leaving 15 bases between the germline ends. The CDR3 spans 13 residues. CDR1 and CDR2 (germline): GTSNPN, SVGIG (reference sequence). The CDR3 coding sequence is TGTGCCTGGAGTGTAGGCGGCCCAGCCGTAGCTTTCTTT. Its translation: CAWSVGGPAVAFF.

The CDR3 sequence: CASSPPRGGGTEAFF. CDR3 DNA sequence: TGTGCCAGCAGTCCGCCCAGGGGGGGAGGCACTGAAGCTTTCTTT. V gene TRBV28 combines with J gene TRBJ1-1, with TRBD1 identical over 7 bases. In germline, CDR1 is MDHEN, CDR2 SYDVKM. CDR3 length equals 15 residues. The J segment lost 4 bases and the V segment lost 5 bases, leaving 10 bases of the junction unmatched.

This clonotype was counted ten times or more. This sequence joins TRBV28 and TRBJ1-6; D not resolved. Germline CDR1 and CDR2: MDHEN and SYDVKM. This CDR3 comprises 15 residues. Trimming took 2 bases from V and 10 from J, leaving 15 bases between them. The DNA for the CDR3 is TGTGCCAGCAGTTTAAGTCTTGGGATACACTCACCCCTCCACTTT. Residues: CASSLSLGIHSPLHF.

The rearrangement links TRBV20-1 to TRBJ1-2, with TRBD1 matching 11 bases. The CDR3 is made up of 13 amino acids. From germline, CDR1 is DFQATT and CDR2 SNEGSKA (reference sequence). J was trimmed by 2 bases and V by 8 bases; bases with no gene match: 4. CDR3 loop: CSPDRGRNYGYTF. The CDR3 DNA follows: TGCAGTCCGGACAGGGGGCGAAACTATGGCTACACCTTC.

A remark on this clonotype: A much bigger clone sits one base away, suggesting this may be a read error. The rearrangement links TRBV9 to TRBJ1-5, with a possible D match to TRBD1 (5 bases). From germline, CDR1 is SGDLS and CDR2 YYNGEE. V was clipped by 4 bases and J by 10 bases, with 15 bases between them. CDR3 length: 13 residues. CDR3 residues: CASSFGALYPQHF. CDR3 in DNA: TGTGCCAGCAGCTTCGGGGCCCTCTACCCCCAGCATTTT.

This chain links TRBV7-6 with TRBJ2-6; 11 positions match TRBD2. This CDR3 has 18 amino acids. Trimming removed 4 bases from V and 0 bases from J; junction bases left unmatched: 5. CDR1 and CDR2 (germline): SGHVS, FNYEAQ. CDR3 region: CASSSGTSGSSGANVLTF. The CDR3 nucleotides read TGTGCCAGCAGCTCAGGGACTAGCGGCAGCTCTGGGGCCAACGTCCTGACTTTC.

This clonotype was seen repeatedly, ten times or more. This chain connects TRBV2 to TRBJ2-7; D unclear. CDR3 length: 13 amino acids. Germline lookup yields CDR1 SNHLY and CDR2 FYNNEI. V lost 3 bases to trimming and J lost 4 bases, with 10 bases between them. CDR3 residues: CASSDRRKYEQYF. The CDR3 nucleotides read TGTGCCAGCAGTGATCGGAGAAAATACGAGCAGTACTTC.

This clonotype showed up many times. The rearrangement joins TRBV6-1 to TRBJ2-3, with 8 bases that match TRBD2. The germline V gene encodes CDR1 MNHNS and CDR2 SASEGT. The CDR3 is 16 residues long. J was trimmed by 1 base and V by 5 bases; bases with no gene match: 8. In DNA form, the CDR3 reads TGTGCCAGCAGTCCTCCCCGGCGGGAGGGCACAGATACGCAGTATTTT. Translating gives CASSPPRREGTDTQYF.

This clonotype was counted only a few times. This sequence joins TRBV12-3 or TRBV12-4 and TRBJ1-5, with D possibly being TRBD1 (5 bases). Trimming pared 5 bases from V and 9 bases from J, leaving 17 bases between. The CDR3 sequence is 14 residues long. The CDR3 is CASSRSGTASPQHF. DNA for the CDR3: TGTGCCAGCAGTCGAAGCGGGACCGCTTCGCCCCAGCATTTT.